A selection of T cell receptor beta chains follows, all from one sample in a study of TIL therapy for anti-PD-1-resistant metastatic lung cancer. Sequencing used immunoSEQ multiplex PCR; TCRdb keeps in-frame clones, though not all of them. Among some 60,000 clones listed, 69% were seen once. The sample in question was blood, obtained at baseline. These receptors all come from a person aged 25 to 79 with non-small cell lung cancer. Each CDR3 is given with its conserved first and last residue.

V	CDR3
TRBV2	CAGAGTGLPGELFF
TRBV5-6	CASSLDRVYGYTF
TRBV5-1	CASSLGPLDTNEKLFF
TRBV19	CASSISGASYEQYF
TRBV5-6	CASSWGQGRYEQYF
TRBV5-1	CASSPYGSRQGPYTF
TRBV5-4	CASSLSGGVYRFF
TRBV5-1	CASSLAWGAQNIQYF
TRBV9	CASSDSSGRANTGELFF
TRBV28	CASSPGAGAGELFF
TRBV29-1	CSVVRGEAFF
TRBV5-1	CASSLTGGEKLFF
TRBV29-1	CSVAGWTAYNEQFF
TRBV25-1	CASNQGAREQYF
TRBV5-1	CASSLASGGQETQYF
TRBV19	CASSIGTSGAQTQYF
TRBV10-3	CAISESRAEAGELFF
TRBV5-6	CASSLQDSTRYF
TRBV6-5	CASIATDDSNQPQHF
TRBV6-1	CASSERGRGFGNTIYF
TRBV7-9	CASSLEGWPSPLHF
TRBV6-5	CATRRAVGNTIYF
TRBV7-8	CASSGTSGGPQDF
TRBV6-5	CASSYDTGAYEQYF